This T cell receptor (beta chain) was recovered during a study of blood T cell repertoires in COVID-19. This clone showed up just once. Under the authors' procedure: It was from reference gene primer amplification that nucleated cell counts were estimated. Sequencing used immunoSEQ multiplex PCR; TCRdb keeps in-frame clones, though not all of them. V, J and clone size are those of that table, while D and trimming were read from the DNA. Among approximately 210,000 clones listed, 89% were seen once. CDR3 length: 13 amino acids. Germline V gene lookup returns CDR1 MGHDK and CDR2 SYGVNS. With V trimmed by 4 bases and J by 6 bases, 5 bases remained unmatched.

Sequenced input: peripheral blood. The sequence derives from a woman aged 40 to 50 with acute or convalescent COVID-19. The chain couples TRBV25-1 to TRBJ2-7, with TRBD2 identical over 8 bases. CDR3 in amino acids: CASSAAGGGEQYV. DNA of the CDR3: TGTGCCAGCAGTGCGGCCGGGGGGGGCGAGCAGTACGTC.